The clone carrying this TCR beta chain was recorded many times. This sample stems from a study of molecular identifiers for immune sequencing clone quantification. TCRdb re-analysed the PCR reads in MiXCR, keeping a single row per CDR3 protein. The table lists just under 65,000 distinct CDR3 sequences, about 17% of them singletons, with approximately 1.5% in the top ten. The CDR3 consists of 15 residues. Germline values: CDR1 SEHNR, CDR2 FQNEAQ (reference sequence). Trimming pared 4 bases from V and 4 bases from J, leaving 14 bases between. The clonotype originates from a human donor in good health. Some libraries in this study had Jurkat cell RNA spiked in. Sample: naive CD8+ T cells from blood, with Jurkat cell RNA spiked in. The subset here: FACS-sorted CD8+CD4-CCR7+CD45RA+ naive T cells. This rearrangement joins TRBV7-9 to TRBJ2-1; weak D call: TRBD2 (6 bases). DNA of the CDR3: TGTGCCAGCAGCTCACCTAGCGAGCCTTACAATGAGCAGTTCTTC. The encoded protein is CASSSPSEPYNEQFF.